The 29 T cell receptor beta chains presented below share a single source sample, sequenced in a study of blood T cells in healthy people across ages. Through a sample-barcoded 5' primer and a J-beta primer mix, a second PCR was run for 7 to 11 cycles. TCRdb reprocessed the 5' RACE reads via MiXCR and lists one record per CDR3 protein. The sample lists about 1 million distinct CDR3 sequences; around 25% were seen once. This sample also belongs to another study, concerning T cells of mothers and their children.

Sequenced sample: blood. The receptor source for this set is a girl aged 2 to 9 in good health.

This clonotype has only a few counts. This rearrangement joins TRBV7-2 to TRBJ2-7; no firm D call. This CDR3 contains 13 residues. In germline, CDR1 is SGHTA, CDR2 FQGNSA. Trimming left V 3 bases short and J 3 bases short, with 9 bases between. As DNA, the CDR3 is TGTGCCAGCAGCTTCGGCTCCCACTACGAGCAGTACTTC. This translates into CASSFGSHYEQYF.

The chain joins TRBV29-1 to TRBJ1-1; 8 nucleotides agree with TRBD1. This CDR3 has 15 residues. With V trimmed by 5 bases and J by 3 bases, 11 bases remained unmatched. Germline CDR1 is SQVTM and CDR2 is ANQGSEA. Here the CDR3 DNA reads TGCAGCGTTTTTGTAGGACAGGGAAAAGACACTGAAGCTTTCTTT. It specifies CSVFVGQGKDTEAFF.

In DNA form, the CDR3 reads TGTGCCAGCGGCAGAGAAAGGCGCAGGGTTCCCTACGAGCAGTACTTC. This gives the protein CASGRERRRVPYEQYF. The chain couples TRBV6-2 or TRBV6-3 to TRBJ2-7; D possibly corresponds to TRBD1 (5 bases). V was clipped by 8 bases and J by 2 bases, with 22 bases between them. Germline V CDR1 and CDR2: MNHEY, SVGEGT. This CDR3 region has 16 residues.

This chain joins TRBV28 and TRBJ2-4; D possibly matches TRBD1 or TRBD2 (6 bases each). The length of the CDR3 is 17 residues. Germline V gene lookup returns CDR1 MDHEN and CDR2 SYDVKM. The V end lost 3 bases, the J end lost 1 base, and 16 bases lay between the germline ends. Here the CDR3 DNA reads TGTGCCAGCAGTTTCTACAGGGACTGGGAGGCCAAAAACATTCAGTACTTC. This sequence encodes CASSFYRDWEAKNIQYF.

The chain carries TRBV28 and TRBJ2-2, with no clear D. V gave up 3 bases and J gave up 5 bases, with 7 bases separating them. CDR1 and CDR2 from the germline V gene are MDHEN and SYDVKM. The CDR3 consists of 13 residues. The CDR3 DNA follows: TGTGCCAGCAGTTTCGACGCAACCGGGGAGCTGTTTTTT. Protein product: CASSFDATGELFF.

The chain carries TRBV27 and TRBJ1-5; D call uncertain. Per the germline V gene, CDR1 is MNHEY and CDR2 is SMNVEV (reference sequence). The ends were cut back, 4 bases at V and 6 bases at J, with 13 bases in the middle. There are 14 residues in the CDR3. DNA of the CDR3: TGTGCCAGCAGTTCGGAAAGGGCGGTTCAGCCCCAGCATTTT. Its protein product is CASSSERAVQPQHF.

This clonotype was found a few times. V gene TRBV7-8 combines with J gene TRBJ1-4; no definite D call. V was clipped by 4 bases and J by 0 bases, with 15 bases between them. The CDR3 covers 17 residues. Germline CDR1 SGHVS, CDR2 FQNEAQ. The DNA for the CDR3 is TGTGCCAGCAGCTCGGGAGTCTGGACGTCAACTAATGAAAAACTGTTTTTT. Translation: CASSSGVWTSTNEKLFF. The complete variable domain, with remaining parts taken from reference TRBV7-8 and TRBJ1-4, reads GAGVSQSPRYKVAKRGQDVALRCDPISGHVSLFWYQQALGQGPEFLTYFQNEAQLDKSGLPSDRFFAERPEGSVSTLKIQRTQQEDSAVYLCASSSGVWTSTNEKLFFGSGTQLSVL.

V is TRBV7-9 and J is TRBJ1-2; the D is unclear. The CDR3 runs 13 residues. Looked up from germline, CDR1 is SEHNR and CDR2 is FQNEAQ (reference sequence). V shed 0 bases and J shed 8 bases, with 10 bases lying between them. The CDR3 protein is CASSLAYTSGYTF. The DNA for the CDR3 is TGTGCCAGCAGCTTAGCCTACACGTCGGGCTACACCTTC.

This chain connects TRBV4-2 to TRBJ2-3, with D possibly being TRBD1 or TRBD2 (7 bases each). This CDR3 region has 15 residues. From germline, CDR1 is LGHNA and CDR2 YNFKEQ. Trimming took off 6 bases at V and 4 bases at J, with 17 bases between the two ends. CDR3 nucleotides: TGTGCCAGCAGTGCGGGAGACAGGGAGGCAGATACGCAGTATTTT. It translates to CASSAGDREADTQYF.

Only a few counts were recorded for this clonotype. The chain has TRBV14 and TRBJ2-4, with TRBD2 as a possible D gene (5 bases). The CDR3 is made up of 15 amino acids. The V gene lost 3 bases and the J gene lost 8 bases, with 17 bases spanning the gap. Per germline, CDR1 SGHDN and CDR2 FVKESK. The CDR3 sequence: CASSQAGSLRDIQYF. CDR3 nucleotides: TGTGCCAGCAGCCAGGCGGGCAGCCTAAGGGACATTCAGTACTTC.

This chain joins TRBV6-2 or TRBV6-3 and TRBJ2-5, with 11 bases aligning to TRBD2. Germline V lookup: CDR1 MNHEY, CDR2 SVGEGT. The CDR3 runs 17 residues. Trimming cost V 5 bases and J 4 bases; bases outside gene matches: 12. CDR3 nucleotides: TGTGCCAGCAGTCCGGCGAGACTAGCGGGGAAAATAGAGACCCAGTACTTC. Translating it yields CASSPARLAGKIETQYF.

CDR3 amino acids: CASSQLPNRVDNYGYTF. CDR3 DNA sequence: TGTGCCAGCAGCCAGCTCCCGAACAGGGTAGATAACTATGGCTACACCTTC. The chain has TRBV5-4 and TRBJ1-2; D is perhaps TRBD1 (6 bases). Germline V gene lookup returns CDR1 SGHNT and CDR2 YYREEE (reference sequence). The V end was cut by 4 bases, the J end by 1 base, with 20 bases between. This CDR3 is 17 amino acids long.

The CDR3 DNA is TGCGCCAGCAGCTTGGATATTAGTCACGAGCAGTACTTC. The encoded protein is CASSLDISHEQYF. The rearrangement uses TRBV5-1 and TRBJ2-7, with D hard to call. From germline, CDR1 is SGHRS and CDR2 YFSETQ. V dropped 0 bases and J dropped 5 bases, with 9 bases sitting between them. This CDR3 is built from 13 residues.

This clonotype was seen more than once but under ten times. The chain joins TRBV29-1 to TRBJ2-2; D unresolved. CDR3 length equals 13 residues. V lost 8 bases, J lost 1 base, and 11 bases lay in between. Germline V CDR1 and CDR2: SQVTM, ANQGSEA. CDR3 coding DNA: TGCAGCCATGGGGTCCGGAACACCGGGGAGCTGTTTTTT. It is translated as CSHGVRNTGELFF.

The V gene is TRBV20-1, the J gene TRBJ2-7; D ambiguous. This CDR3 spans 11 amino acids. The V gene lost 5 bases and the J gene lost 0 bases, with 5 bases spanning the gap. CDR1 and CDR2 from the germline V gene are DFQATT and SNEGSKA (reference sequence). The DNA for the CDR3 is TGCAGTGCTTACAACTCCTACGAGCAGTACTTC. Encoded protein: CSAYNSYEQYF.

This clonotype was detected only a few times. V and J are TRBV12-3 or TRBV12-4 and TRBJ1-2; D is possibly TRBD1 (6 bases). This CDR3 region has 12 residues. V lost 3 bases and J 7 bases, leaving 9 bases between the germline ends. The DNA of the CDR3 is TGTGCCAGCAGTTTGGGGGCGATTGGCTACACCTTC. Its translation: CASSLGAIGYTF.

This clonotype occurred a few times. The rearrangement uses TRBV7-2 and TRBJ1-2; TRBD1 matches at 7 bases. The CDR3 loop spans 13 amino acids. Germline CDR1 reads SGHTA; CDR2 reads FQGNSA. V shed 5 bases, J shed 7 bases, and the junction held 7 bases outside the gene matches. The CDR3, as DNA: TGTGCCAGCAGCGAGACAGGGATTGCTGGCTACACCTTC. This codes for CASSETGIAGYTF. The full variable domain, rest sourced from reference TRBV7-2 and TRBJ1-2, is GAGVSQSPSNKVTEKGKDVELRCDPISGHTALYWYRQSLGQGLEFLIYFQGNSAPDKSGLPSDRFSAERTGGSVSTLTIQRTQQEDSAVYLCASSETGIAGYTFGSGTRLTVV.

The genes are TRBV7-9 and TRBJ2-7, with a tentative D call TRBD2 (5 bases). Germline CDR1 and CDR2: SEHNR and FQNEAQ (reference sequence). The CDR3 contains 14 residues. V was cut by 5 bases and J by 0 bases, with 11 bases left in between. The CDR3 protein is CASSPTSSSYEQYF. Here the CDR3 DNA reads TGTGCCAGCAGCCCCACTAGTAGCTCCTACGAGCAGTACTTC.

V is TRBV20-1 and J is TRBJ1-2, with 7 bases aligning to TRBD1. This CDR3 has 14 residues. Per the germline V gene, CDR1 is DFQATT and CDR2 is SNEGSKA (reference sequence). V gave up 3 bases and J gave up 2 bases; unmatched junction bases: 6. This CDR3 is CSARDRLLNYGYTF. In nucleotides, the CDR3 is TGCAGTGCTAGGGACAGGCTCCTAAACTATGGCTACACCTTC.

This clonotype appeared a few times. The chain couples TRBV24-1 to TRBJ2-7, with D unclear. The CDR3 is 12 residues long. Trimming left V 3 bases short and J 6 bases short, with 8 bases between. From germline, CDR1 is KGHDR and CDR2 SFDVKD. CDR3 protein: CATSDIPGEQYF. The CDR3 DNA reads TGTGCCACCAGTGATATACCGGGCGAGCAGTACTTC.

This clonotype appeared a few times. The CDR3 DNA reads as TGTGCCAGCAGCTTAAGCGGGGGAGGACTCGAGACCCAGTACTTC. Its translation: CASSLSGGGLETQYF. J is TRBJ2-5 and V is TRBV7-3; 7 nucleotides agree with TRBD2. The junction had 7 bases not matched to a gene; V was cut back by 1 base and J by 5 bases. This CDR3 comprises 15 residues. The germline CDR1 and CDR2 sequences are SGHTA and FQGTGA.

This clonotype was seen a few times. This chain uses TRBV7-9 with TRBJ2-7, with 9 bases matching TRBD1. V dropped 4 bases and J dropped 2; count of bases not matched to a gene: 6. Germline-derived CDR1 and CDR2 are SEHNR and FQNEAQ (reference sequence). The CDR3 has 15 amino acids. CDR3 nucleotides: TGTGCCAGCAGCTCCCGACAGGGGGGGCCCTACGAGCAGTACTTC. Protein: CASSSRQGGPYEQYF.

This clonotype has a handful of counts. The rearrangement uses TRBV9 and TRBJ2-7; 8 nucleotides line up with TRBD2. The CDR3 totals 14 residues. Trimming took 2 bases from V and 2 from J; bases not matched to a gene: 3. CDR1 is SGDLS and CDR2 is YYNGEE in the germline V gene. The CDR3 DNA follows: TGTGCCAGCAGCGTGGCGGGACTAGCCTACGAGCAGTACTTC. Residues: CASSVAGLAYEQYF.

The V and J genes are TRBV7-2 and TRBJ1-6, with unresolved D. The CDR3 has 15 amino acids. In germline, CDR1 is SGHTA, CDR2 FQGNSA. Trimming left V 0 bases short and J 8 bases short, with 11 bases between. DNA for the CDR3: TGTGCCAGCAGCTTAGCTGATCCCTCCTATTCACCCCTCCACTTT. It is translated as CASSLADPSYSPLHF. Full variable domain (remainder filled in from reference TRBV7-2 and TRBJ1-6): GAGVSQSPSNKVTEKGKDVELRCDPISGHTALYWYRQSLGQGLEFLIYFQGNSAPDKSGLPSDRFSAERTGGSVSTLTIQRTQQEDSAVYLCASSLADPSYSPLHFGNGTRLTVT.

Only a few counts were recorded for this clonotype. The chain recombines TRBV29-1 with TRBJ1-4; no definite D call. CDR3 size: 13 residues. CDR1 and CDR2 from the germline V gene are SQVTM and ANQGSEA. With 1 base removed from V and 12 bases from J, the gap between germline ends came to 15 bases. CDR3 sequence (DNA): TGCAGCGTTGAAGTGGCCGACGAAGAGGAACTGTTTTTT. It specifies CSVEVADEEELFF.

This chain joins TRBV11-2 and TRBJ2-2, with 9 bases fitting TRBD1. J lost 3 bases, V lost 0 bases, and 8 bases had no gene match. Germline V gene lookup returns CDR1 SGHAT and CDR2 FQNNGV. The length of the CDR3 is 18 residues. The CDR3 nucleotides read TGTGCCAGCAGCTTAGATCGAAGAGGACAGGGGTACACCGGGGAGCTGTTTTTT. Protein: CASSLDRRGQGYTGELFF.

The chain uses TRBV6-2 or TRBV6-3 and TRBJ2-1; D not resolved. CDR3 size: 11 residues. The V end lost 3 bases, the J end lost 9 bases, and 6 bases lay between the germline ends. Germline V gene data show CDR1 as MNHEY and CDR2 as SVGEGT. CDR3 region: CASSYLTEQFF. The CDR3 nucleotides are TGTGCCAGCAGTTATCTCACTGAGCAGTTCTTC.

This clonotype has only a few counts. The rearrangement joins TRBV5-6 to TRBJ2-1; D is unresolved. Looked up from germline, CDR1 is SGHDT and CDR2 is YYEEEE. The CDR3 sequence is 13 residues long. V was clipped by 2 bases and J by 7 bases, with 10 bases between them. The CDR3 region has the DNA TGTGCCAGCAGCTTAGTTGATAGGAATGAGCAGTTCTTC. Translating gives CASSLVDRNEQFF.

The chain is built from TRBV19 and TRBJ1-2; D perhaps matches TRBD1 (5 bases). Germline V gene lookup returns CDR1 LNHDA and CDR2 SQIVND (reference sequence). This CDR3 has 15 residues. V lost 4 bases and J lost 8, with 20 bases in between. Here the CDR3 reads CASSKNQGAVEGYTF. The CDR3 nucleotides are TGTGCCAGTAGTAAGAACCAGGGCGCGGTAGAAGGCTACACCTTC.